This record covers a single TCR beta chain. The record originates from a study of blood T cell repertoires in COVID-19. Study-wide context: COVID-19 samples from acute and convalescent phases originated in the United States, Italy and Spain. T cells, B-cell-depleted T cells, or PBMCs provided the cDNA or gDNA that served as material.

Germline V gene sequence: CDR1 LGHNA, CDR2 YSLEER. Trimming left V 2 bases short and J 7 bases short, with 14 bases between. The CDR3 sequence is 14 residues long. Per the study methods: Reference gene primer amplification gave nucleated cell count estimates. Profiling relied on immunoSEQ multiplex PCR, and the TCRdb table lists in-frame clones only, not all of them. The V and J calls and clone size come from that table; D and trimming were worked out from the DNA. The sample contains 85,000 to 130,000 clones, 85% to 90% of which appear only once. The source of this sequence is a human donor in a cohort sampled during active COVID-19. Sequenced input: peripheral blood. The V gene is TRBV4-3, the J gene TRBJ1-1; weak D call: TRBD1 (5 bases). CDR3 in amino acids: CASSQPAGRSEAFF. CDR3 nucleotides: TGCGCCAGCAGCCAACCAGCGGGACGGAGTGAAGCTTTCTTT.